A single sample gave rise to the 20 T cell receptor beta chains below, sequenced in a study of shared clonotypes between healthy human individuals. Clones were read by immunoSEQ multiplex PCR, and TCRdb kept only the in-frame ones, dropping some. The table records some 2.1 million clones, 90% to 95% of them present only once. The material sequenced was naive CD4+ T cells sorted from blood. Described subset: CD45RA+ positively selected. These receptors were obtained from a young man in good health.

Turning to this clone: Other DNA sequences in the same sample also yield this CDR3. This rearrangement joins TRBV7-2 to TRBJ2-7, with a possible D match to TRBD1 (5 bases). Trimming left V 2 bases short and J 0 bases short, with 11 bases between. This CDR3 spans 15 amino acids. The germline CDR1 and CDR2 sequences are SGHTA and FQGNSA. The CDR3 protein is CASSLRGLSSYEQYF. CDR3 bases: TGTGCCAGCAGCTTAAGGGGTCTGAGCTCCTACGAGCAGTACTTC.

The CDR3 DNA reads TGTGCCAGCAGTGAGGCAGGGTTGGGGGCCAACGTCCTGACTTTC. It specifies CASSEAGLGANVLTF. The V call is TRBV25-1, the J call TRBJ2-6, with D possibly being TRBD1 (5 bases). V dropped 3 bases and J dropped 4 bases, with 10 bases sitting between them. Germline CDR1 reads MGHDK; CDR2 reads SYGVNS. The CDR3 sequence is 15 residues long.

This clone was observed a single time. V gene TRBV6-5 combines with J gene TRBJ1-4, with TRBD1 matching over 9 bases. The CDR3 sequence is 14 residues long. The V and J ends lost 6 bases and 7 bases, in that order; junction bases with no gene match: 6. The germline V gene has CDR1 MNHEY and CDR2 SVGAGI. The CDR3 DNA is TGTGCCAGCAGCCGACAGGGGGGAAGTGAAAAACTGTTTTTT. Translating gives CASSRQGGSEKLFF.

With regard to this clone: A junction boundary mismatches the germline segment, possibly from a read error. The chain employs TRBV6-5 and TRBJ1-2, with 10 bases identical to TRBD1. Germline V gene lookup returns CDR1 MNHEY and CDR2 SVGAGI. The CDR3 is 15 amino acids. The CDR3 sequence: CASSSRQGAKYGYTF. The DNA for the CDR3 is TGTGCCAGCAGTTCCCGACAGGGGGCTAAATATGGCTACACCTTC.

The chain uses TRBV10-3 and TRBJ1-4; no clear D. The CDR3 runs 13 residues. The V end lost 9 bases, the J end lost 4 bases, and 12 bases lay between the germline ends. The germline CDR1 and CDR2 sequences are ENHRY and SYGVKD. CDR3: CAISAGINEKLFF. The DNA for the CDR3 is TGTGCCATATCGGCAGGCATTAATGAAAAACTGTTTTTT.

This clone occurred once. The V and J genes are TRBV7-9 and TRBJ1-4, with unresolved D. Trimming stripped 4 bases from V and 6 bases from J, with 15 bases between. Looked up from germline, CDR1 is SEHNR and CDR2 is FQNEAQ (reference sequence). The CDR3 runs 15 residues. In nucleotides, the CDR3 is TGTGCCAGCAGCTCGAACAGCGGCGGAGATGAAAAACTGTTTTTT. This codes for CASSSNSGGDEKLFF.

The rearrangement uses TRBV29-1 and TRBJ2-7; 7 positions agree with TRBD2. Trimming removed 5 bases from V and 1 base from J; junction bases left unmatched: 11. The CDR3 is 15 residues long. CDR1 SQVTM and CDR2 ANQGSEA come from the germline V gene. CDR3: CSVRASGVQSYEQYF. In DNA, the CDR3 is TGCAGCGTTAGGGCTAGCGGAGTTCAGTCCTACGAGCAGTACTTC.

The table lists this clone with a count of one. The chain links TRBV5-1 to TRBJ1-6, with TRBD1 matching over 10 bases. The germline CDR1 and CDR2 sequences are SGHRS and YFSETQ. J was trimmed by 8 bases and V by 4 bases; bases with no gene match: 6. This CDR3 is 15 amino acids long. This chain's CDR3 is CASSLRQGADSPLHF. The CDR3 nucleotides read TGCGCCAGCAGCCTGCGACAGGGGGCTGATTCACCCCTCCACTTT.

The chain is built from TRBV19 and TRBJ1-1; 7 bases map to TRBD1. Trimming cost V 7 bases and J 1 base; bases outside gene matches: 12. Germline V gives CDR1 LNHDA, CDR2 SQIVND (reference sequence). The length of the CDR3 is 16 residues. CDR3 nucleotide sequence: TGTGCCAGTAAAGATACAGGGGCCAAACGGAACACTGAAGCTTTCTTT. This encodes CASKDTGAKRNTEAFF.

The chain employs TRBV7-2 and TRBJ1-4; 7 positions match TRBD1. The CDR3 is 15 amino acids. Germline V CDR1 and CDR2: SGHTA, FQGNSA. V was pared by 5 bases and J by 4 bases, with 7 bases of the junction left unmatched. The CDR3 is CASSLDRQGNEKLFF. As DNA, the CDR3 is TGTGCCAGCAGCCTGGACCGACAGGGTAATGAAAAACTGTTTTTT.

CDR3 coding DNA: TGTGCCAGCAGTACAGGGGGCGCGAGGAATTCACCCCTCCACTTT. This gives the protein CASSTGGARNSPLHF. The chain has TRBV6-1 and TRBJ1-6, with TRBD1 matching over 9 bases. Losses at the gene ends were 5 bases for V and 7 bases for J; bases not matched to a gene: 6. There are 15 residues in the CDR3. The V gene's germline CDR1 is MNHNS and CDR2 SASEGT.

A single count supports this clone. DNA of the CDR3: TGTGCCAGCAGGGTACAGGGTTTCAATCAGCCCCAGCATTTT. Amino acid sequence: CASRVQGFNQPQHF. V is TRBV28 and J is TRBJ1-5; tentative D call: TRBD1 (6 bases). V was pared by 6 bases and J by 3 bases, with 12 bases between. Germline V lookup: CDR1 MDHEN, CDR2 SYDVKM. CDR3 length: 14 residues.

The CDR3: CASSPLGLDEQFF. The CDR3 coding sequence is TGTGCCAGCAGCCCGCTTGGGCTTGACGAGCAGTTCTTC. This chain connects TRBV7-9 to TRBJ2-1; no clear D gene. The CDR3 has 13 amino acids. Germline CDR1 is SEHNR and CDR2 is FQNEAQ (reference sequence). Trimming shortened V by 5 bases and J by 10 bases, and 15 bases separated the two germline ends.

This chain connects TRBV7-8 to TRBJ1-5; possible D gene TRBD1, 5 bases. The CDR3 sequence is 16 residues long. CDR1 and CDR2 from the germline V gene are SGHVS and FQNEAQ. V lost 1 base and J 0 bases, leaving 10 bases between the germline ends. CDR3 region: CASSLEGVFSNQPQHF. CDR3 bases: TGTGCCAGCAGCTTAGAAGGGGTATTTAGCAATCAGCCCCAGCATTTT.

DNA of the CDR3: TGCGCCAGCAGCTCGACAGCCGTGAACACCGGGGAGCTGTTTTTT. Translated, it gives CASSSTAVNTGELFF. The chain is built from TRBV5-1 and TRBJ2-2, with D tentatively TRBD1 (5 bases). The V gene lost 3 bases and the J gene lost 1 base, with 10 bases spanning the gap. The CDR3 is made up of 15 amino acids. Germline-derived CDR1 and CDR2 are SGHRS and YFSETQ.

The V and J genes are TRBV11-3 and TRBJ2-2; D is unresolved. Germline CDR1 SGHNT, CDR2 YENEEA. The CDR3 sequence is 14 residues long. Trimming removed 4 bases at V and 1 base at J, with 7 bases between. CDR3 protein: CASSSQKNTGELFF. The CDR3 DNA is TGTGCCAGCAGCTCGCAAAAGAACACCGGGGAGCTGTTTTTT.

A note on this clone: Other DNA variants within this sample encode the same CDR3. The gene calls are TRBV7-2 and TRBJ1-1; weak D call: TRBD1 (5 bases). Germline V lookup: CDR1 SGHTA, CDR2 FQGNSA. The CDR3 totals 15 residues. Trimming removed 0 bases from V and 2 bases from J, with 10 bases in between. The chain's CDR3 is CASSLAAGVNTEAFF. The CDR3 DNA follows: TGTGCCAGCAGCTTAGCGGCGGGGGTCAACACTGAAGCTTTCTTT.

V is TRBV9 and J is TRBJ2-7, with 8 bases lining up with TRBD1. With 4 bases clipped from V and 3 bases from J, the junction kept 6 bases outside the gene matches. CDR1 is SGDLS and CDR2 is YYNGEE in the germline V gene. This CDR3 contains 14 residues. The CDR3 loop reads CASSPRQGLYEQYF. DNA of the CDR3: TGTGCCAGCAGCCCGCGACAGGGGCTCTACGAGCAGTACTTC.

The chain joins TRBV11-2 to TRBJ1-6; the D gene is possibly TRBD1 (6 bases). The CDR3 length is 17 residues. CDR1 and CDR2 (germline): SGHAT, FQNNGV. Trimming left V 5 bases short and J 5 bases short, with 19 bases between. CDR3 loop: CASSHLGGGNDNSPLHF. Here the CDR3 DNA reads TGTGCCAGCAGCCACCTGGGCGGGGGCAACGATAATTCACCCCTCCACTTT.

The rearrangement uses TRBV13 and TRBJ1-6, with D hard to call. This CDR3 has 15 residues. V dropped 5 bases and J dropped 0 bases, with 8 bases sitting between them. Germline CDR1 PRHDT, CDR2 FYEKMQ (reference sequence). The CDR3 sequence: CASSLRRSYNSPLHF. The CDR3 DNA reads as TGTGCCAGCAGCCTCAGGCGCTCCTATAATTCACCCCTCCACTTT.